This note documents a single TCR beta chain sequence. This clone has just one count. The antigen it binds to is not known. It has no much larger one-base neighbor in the sample; base qualities were not kept. The data belong to a study of shared clonotypes between healthy human individuals (dated by TCRdb to 2019 to 2021). For context, the study as a whole: The cohort comprised a couple of women and three men aged 18 to 49 years. For each donor, three plates each were used for CD4 naive and CD4 memory, two plates were used for CD8 naive, and one plate was used for CD8 memory. The study deeply sequenced blood TCR repertoires of about 5 healthy adults to estimate repertoire size and the extent of clonotype sharing between individuals. Different laboratories and diverse techniques were used to prepare libraries and sequence TCR repertoires, to increase sequencing depth and limit assay-specific biases. Per donor, leukapheresis produced somewhere between about 0.8 and 9.5 billion PBMCs. Study-level results and caveats: Naive subsets generally had larger estimated clonotype richness than memory subsets did. Sampling was limited to blood, and TCR repertoires in tissue likely differ from TCR repertoires in blood. About 5% of naive CD4, more than 3% of naive CD8, 2% to 2.5% of memory CD4, and about 0.4% of memory CD8 clonotypes were shared across four donors. Pairwise subsampling led to the expectation that sequencing depth would affect the degree of clonotype sharing among donors. Clonotypes shared by all four sorted-subset donors showed higher generation probabilities than non-shared clonotypes. The small number of donors limited the genetic and exposure-history diversity represented. Rarefaction of sorted-subset datasets indicated incomplete sequencing despite the large sequencing depth.

Trimming leaves V shorter by 2 bases and J shorter by 9 bases, with the junction holding 3 bases beyond the gene matches. CDR1 and CDR2, per the germline V gene, are MGHDK and SYGVNS. Taken from cysteine to phenylalanine, the CDR3 has 13 residues. Only the CDR3 part of the read is kept: 39 bases, read in frame from the first base. The donors were healthy, HIV-negative adults who had no recently reported acute infections or vaccinations. Every donor was a Caucasian adult living in Nashville, Tennessee, USA. CD4+ T cells were enriched by magnetic negative selection, after which naive cells were positively selected on CD45RA and the negative fraction was taken as the memory subset. Blood was obtained by leukapheresis, after which PBMCs were separated by Ficoll-Histopaque density gradient centrifugation and cryopreserved in liquid nitrogen vapor phase. Analytical flow cytometry was used to check the purity and quantity of each magnetically sorted T cell population. Genomic DNA was isolated from each sorted fraction and quantified by UV absorbance on a Nanodrop 2000c.

Using the deep immunoSEQ assay, multiplex PCR amplified TCR CDR3 regions from genomic DNA. Genomic DNA extracted from each cell subset was distributed evenly over all wells of several immunoSEQ 96-well plates, and each plate served as one replicate. For sorted subsets, roughly 190 ng of genomic DNA, equivalent to around 31,000 T cell genomes, went into each replicate PCR. The purified libraries were quantified using a Qubit 3.0 fluorometer, sized with a Bioanalyzer 2100, and then quantified again using the KAPA Library Quantification kit. Every immunoSEQ 96-well plate was sequenced on a separate single-read 150-cycle Illumina NextSeq 550 flow cell. The authors processed their data as follows. Because the immunoSEQ output included only junctional sequences and no quality scores, the filtering could not be the same as the filtering used for full-length reads. To assign V/J genes and CDR3, sequences were annotated against IMGT germline references using PyIR, a Python wrapper for IgBLAST v1.9. Reads were removed for weak V/J assignments (E-value above 1e-6), missing CDR3, stop codons, out-of-frame junctions, or ambiguous translated residues. A V3J clonotype was defined by an identical inferred V gene, J gene, and CDR3 amino acid sequence. Percentage overlap between repertoires was calculated by dividing the number of shared unique clonotypes by the size of the smaller repertoire. Repertoire richness was assessed with RTK rarefaction, the Chao1 estimator, and Recon v2.1 estimates of unobserved clonotypes. OLGA was used to compute generation probabilities for all TCRbeta clonotypes that the gDNA method yielded from a handful of donors. Held by TCRdb, this immuneACCESS table contains in-frame sequences only and omits some clones. Under half of the omission traces to an unresolved V gene where checked; the cause of the rest is unknown. V and J calls and clone size are as listed in that table; D and trimming were resolved from the DNA. The sample table lists more than 500,000 clones, approximately 95% of them with a count of one. The ten largest clones add up to around 0.067% of the sample.

Sequencing was performed on naive CD4+ T cells sorted from blood. This specimen's cell subset or site label, per the study, means: CD45RA+ positively selected. The TCR originated in a woman aged 25 to 39 in good health. The rearranged chain carries TRBV25-1 and TRBJ1-3, with 8 bases in between that match TRBD1. The DNA is as follows: TGTGCCAGCAGTGAACAGGGGGCGCCCACCATATATTTT. The encoded protein is CASSEQGAPTIYF.